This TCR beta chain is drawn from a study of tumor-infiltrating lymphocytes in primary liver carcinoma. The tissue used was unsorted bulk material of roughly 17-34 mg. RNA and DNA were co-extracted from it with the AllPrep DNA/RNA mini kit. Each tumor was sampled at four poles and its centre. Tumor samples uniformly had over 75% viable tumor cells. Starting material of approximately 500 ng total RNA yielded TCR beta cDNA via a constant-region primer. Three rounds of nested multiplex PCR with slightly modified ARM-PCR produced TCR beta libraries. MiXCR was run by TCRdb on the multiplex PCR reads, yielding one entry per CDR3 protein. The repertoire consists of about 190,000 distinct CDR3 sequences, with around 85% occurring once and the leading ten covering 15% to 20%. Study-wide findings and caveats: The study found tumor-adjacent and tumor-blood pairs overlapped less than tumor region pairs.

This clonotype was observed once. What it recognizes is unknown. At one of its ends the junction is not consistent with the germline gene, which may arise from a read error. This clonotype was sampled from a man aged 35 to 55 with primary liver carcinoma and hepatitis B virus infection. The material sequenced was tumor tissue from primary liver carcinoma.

The CDR3 region is CTAIKGLRNEQYF. The CDR3 bases are TGCACTGCTATTAAGGGGCTTCGGAACGAGCAGTACTTC. The gene calls are TRBV20-1 and TRBJ2-7; a weak D match, TRBD1 (5 bases). The germline V gene encodes CDR1 DFQATT and CDR2 SNEGSKA (reference sequence). The CDR3 has 13 amino acids.